This TCR beta chain was captured by sequencing in a study of T cell responses to AZD1222 COVID-19 vaccine. Method: immunoSEQ multiplex PCR; TCRdb's copy keeps in-frame clones and lacks some. This sample has 180,000 or so clones, with 94% found just once. V was clipped by 6 bases and J by 0 bases, with 12 bases between them. Germline CDR1 is SNHLY and CDR2 is FYNNEI. The CDR3 loop spans 15 amino acids. This clone appeared once. This TCR derives from an adult in good health. The gene calls are TRBV2 and TRBJ1-3; D may be TRBD1 (6 bases). Sequenced material: peripheral blood, taken on day 0 of AZD1222 vaccination. CDR3 region: CASRNREISGNTIYF. The CDR3 DNA is TGTGCCAGCAGGAACAGGGAAATCTCTGGAAACACCATATATTTT. Together with reference TRBV2 and TRBJ1-3, the CDR3 gives the full variable domain: EPEVTQTPSHQVTQMGQEVILRCVPISNHLYFYWYRQILGQKVEFLVSFYNNEISEKSEIFDDQFSVERPDGSNFTLKIRSTKLEDSAMYFCASRNREISGNTIYFGEGSWLTVV.